A selection of T cell receptor beta chains follows, all from one sample in a study of cytomegalovirus exposure and HLA in healthy donors. Assay: immunoSEQ multiplex PCR; the TCRdb copy retains only in-frame clones and omits some. This table has some 170,000 clones, 85% appearing once. What was sequenced was PBMCs. These receptors originate from a young man in good health and CMV-seropositive. CDR3s include the opening cysteine and the closing phenylalanine or tryptophan. A D gene is named only where the DNA matches it firmly. The size entry is marked missing in some rows and otherwise reads once, few, many or a size class.

>TRBV4-3|NA|TRBD2|TRBJ2-1
TGCGCCAGCAGCCTAGGACTAGCTGCCTACAATGAGCAGTTCTTC
CASSLGLAAYNEQFF
>TRBV6-4|many|NA|TRBJ2-3
TGTGCCAGCAGCGCGGGAAGGACCCTTAGCACAGATACGCAGTATTTT
CASSAGRTLSTDTQYF
>TRBV13|NA|NA|TRBJ1-3
TGTGCCAGCAGCCTCCGGGGTCAGTCTGGAAACACCATATATTTT
CASSLRGQSGNTIYF
>TRBV7-2|NA|TRBD2|TRBJ2-5
TGTGCCAGCAGCCTAGATGGGAGACTAGCGGGGACCCAGTACTTC
CASSLDGRLAGTQYF
>TRBV6-5|NA|NA|TRBJ1-4
TGTGCCAGCAGTTACTCGGGGCGAACTAATGAAAAACTGTTTTTT
CASSYSGRTNEKLFF
>TRBV7-2|once|NA|TRBJ1-4
TGTGCCAGCAGCTTACGAAGGCTAACCGGGGAAAAACTGTTTTTT
CASSLRRLTGEKLFF
>TRBV6-5|NA|TRBD1|TRBJ2-7
TGTGCCAGCAGTCAAGGACAGGGGGAGTACTACGAGCAGTACTTC
CASSQGQGEYYEQYF
>TRBV11-2|NA|NA|TRBJ2-2
TGTGCCAGCAGCTTTAGTCGCGGGGAGCTGTTTTTT
CASSFSRGELFF
>TRBV4-3|NA|NA|TRBJ1-3
TGCGCCAGCAGCCAAGATACAGGAGGAAACACCATATATTTT
CASSQDTGGNTIYF
>TRBV6-5|NA|NA|TRBJ2-7
TGTGCCAGCAGTTACTCGGCAGGGGACGAGCAGTACTTC
CASSYSAGDEQYF
>TRBV4-1|NA|NA|TRBJ2-5
TGCGCCAGCAGCCAACGTACAGGGCCCCAAGAGACCCAGTACTTC
CASSQRTGPQETQYF
>TRBV5-1|NA|NA|TRBJ2-5
TGCGCCAGCAGCTGGTCGGTTCCGGAAGAGACCCAGTACTTC
CASSWSVPEETQYF